The 14 T cell receptor beta chains listed next were all sequenced from one sample in a study of cytomegalovirus exposure and HLA in healthy donors. Amplification used 60 Vbeta primers and 13 Jbeta primers. Clones were read by immunoSEQ multiplex PCR, and TCRdb kept only the in-frame ones, dropping some. The sample lists under 200,000 clones, around 80% seen once, with 2.5% to 3.5% in the top ten. Sequenced: PBMCs. These receptors were collected from a woman aged 45-60 years in good health and CMV-seropositive.

V usage is TRBV11-3 and J usage is TRBJ2-5, with 12 bases that match TRBD1. CDR1 and CDR2 from the germline V gene are SGHNT and YENEEA. The trim removed 4 bases at V and 4 bases at J, leaving 4 bases unmatched. The CDR3 sequence is 15 residues long. The DNA of the CDR3 is TGTGCCAGCAGCTGGGACAGGGGGCTAGTAGAGACCCAGTACTTC. Translation gives CASSWDRGLVETQYF.

V is TRBV15 and J is TRBJ2-1, with D possibly TRBD1 on 6 matching bases. This CDR3 has 15 amino acids. V lost 0 bases and J 0 bases, leaving 6 bases between the germline ends. Germline V gene lookup returns CDR1 LNHNV and CDR2 YYDKDF (reference sequence). CDR3 in amino acids: CATSREGASYNEQFF. For the CDR3, the DNA is TGTGCCACCAGCAGAGAGGGGGCCTCCTACAATGAGCAGTTCTTC.

This rearrangement joins TRBV28 to TRBJ2-1, with a possible D match to TRBD2 (6 bases). Trimming took 6 bases from V and 11 from J, leaving 11 bases between them. Germline V gene lookup returns CDR1 MDHEN and CDR2 SYDVKM. This CDR3 has 11 amino acids. CDR3 protein: CASSTTRQQFF. In DNA form, the CDR3 reads TGTGCCAGCAGCACGACTAGACAGCAGTTCTTC. Based on the CDR3 plus reference TRBV28 and TRBJ2-1, the full variable domain is DVKVTQSSRYLVKRTGEKVFLECVQDMDHENMFWYRQDPGLGLRLIYFSYDVKMKEKGDIPEGYSVSREKKERFSLILESASTNQTSMYLCASSTTRQQFFGPGTRLTVL.

The chain carries TRBV27 and TRBJ1-2; tentative D call: TRBD1 (6 bases). Germline lookup yields CDR1 MNHEY and CDR2 SMNVEV (reference sequence). There are 15 residues in the CDR3. Trimming took off 2 bases at V and 2 bases at J, with 12 bases between the two ends. DNA for the CDR3: TGTGCCAGCAGTTTAGTGGGGGACACCAACTATGGCTACACCTTC. It yields the protein CASSLVGDTNYGYTF.

The chain employs TRBV14 and TRBJ2-7, with a weak D call TRBD1 (5 bases). Trimming removed 0 bases from V and 6 bases from J, with 12 bases in between. This CDR3 region has 14 residues. Per germline, CDR1 SGHDN and CDR2 FVKESK. This chain's CDR3 is CASSQEGALTEQYF. Here the CDR3 DNA reads TGTGCCAGCAGCCAAGAAGGGGCCCTAACCGAGCAGTACTTC. Full variable domain (remainder filled in from reference TRBV14 and TRBJ2-7): EAGVTQFPSHSVIEKGQTVTLRCDPISGHDNLYWYRRVMGKEIKFLLHFVKESKQDESGMPNNRFLAERTGGTYSTLKVQPAELEDSGVYFCASSQEGALTEQYFGPGTRLTVT.

In this sample, this clone turned up a few times. The CDR3 region is CASSQDWHTQYF. The CDR3 DNA reads as TGCGCCAGCAGCCAAGACTGGCATACGCAGTATTTT. The genes are TRBV4-1 and TRBJ2-3; D is unclear. From germline, CDR1 is MGHRA and CDR2 YSYEKL. Trimming pared 0 bases from V and 7 bases from J, leaving 5 bases between. This CDR3 has 12 amino acids.

In DNA, the CDR3 is TGTGCCAGCAGTTACTCGAATCGGAGGATGGAAGAGACCCAGTACTTC. It encodes CASSYSNRRMEETQYF. This rearrangement joins TRBV6-6 to TRBJ2-5, with a tentative D call TRBD2 (5 bases). There are 16 residues in the CDR3. Trimming cost V 0 bases and J 3 bases, with 14 bases left between them. Germline V gene sequence: CDR1 MNHNY, CDR2 SVGAGI (reference sequence).

The rearrangement joins TRBV30 to TRBJ1-2; no definite D call. Trimming removed 2 bases from V and 6 bases from J, with 10 bases in between. CDR3 length: 12 amino acids. Germline CDR1 is GTSNPN and CDR2 is SVGIG (reference sequence). The CDR3 loop reads CAWSPRSDGYTF. The CDR3 region has the DNA TGTGCCTGGAGTCCTCGGTCGGATGGCTACACCTTC.

This sequence joins TRBV7-9 and TRBJ2-7, with no clear D. V was cut by 5 bases and J by 1 base, with 12 bases left in between. The CDR3 runs to 14 residues. From germline, CDR1 is SEHNR and CDR2 FQNEAQ (reference sequence). The CDR3 bases are TGTGCCAGCAGCCCCCAGACACTTTCCTACGAGCAGTACTTC. Translating gives CASSPQTLSYEQYF.

The chain is built from TRBV6-5 and TRBJ2-2; D uncertain. This CDR3 is built from 13 residues. Deletions cut 7 bases from V and 2 bases from J, with 8 bases between. Germline CDR1 is MNHEY and CDR2 is SVGAGI. The chain's CDR3 is CASKLTNTGELFF. The CDR3 nucleotides read TGTGCCAGCAAACTGACTAACACCGGGGAGCTGTTTTTT.

This clone was counted once. The rearrangement joins TRBV5-1 to TRBJ1-2; D is perhaps TRBD1 (5 bases). CDR3 length: 13 residues. Germline V lookup: CDR1 SGHRS, CDR2 YFSETQ. V lost 2 bases to trimming and J lost 14 bases, with 19 bases between them. CDR3 protein: CASSFLMSGEVTF. The CDR3 nucleotides are TGCGCCAGCAGCTTTCTAATGTCGGGGGAAGTTACCTTC.

The chain carries TRBV5-1 and TRBJ2-3; D remains unclear. The CDR3 is made up of 13 amino acids. V lost 3 bases to trimming and J lost 4 bases, with 9 bases between them. Per the germline V gene, CDR1 is SGHRS and CDR2 is YFSETQ. Written as DNA, the CDR3 is TGCGCCAGCAGCTCGAACCCAGCAGATACGCAGTATTTT. Residues: CASSSNPADTQYF.

The chain joins TRBV6-1 to TRBJ2-7; 7 nucleotides align to TRBD2. The CDR3 length is 18 residues. V was pared by 2 bases and J by 5 bases, with 18 bases of the junction left unmatched. Germline CDR1 is MNHNS and CDR2 is SASEGT. In nucleotides, the CDR3 is TGTGCCAGCAGTGAAAGGGGTTCTGGGAGGGGCATAAAGGACGAGCAGTACTTC. It encodes CASSERGSGRGIKDEQYF.

Note on this clone: The same CDR3 arises from other DNA sequences in this sample as well. This sequence joins TRBV9 and TRBJ1-2, with 10 bases identical to TRBD1. Per the germline V gene, CDR1 is SGDLS and CDR2 is YYNGEE. The trim removed 2 bases at V and 8 bases at J, leaving 3 bases unmatched. This CDR3 comprises 13 residues. This chain's CDR3 is CASSVGTGDGYTF. CDR3 nucleotides: TGTGCCAGCAGCGTTGGGACAGGGGACGGCTACACCTTC.